This entry features one T cell receptor beta chain sequence. Antigen: not known. The CDR3 sequence is 16 residues long. V lost 2 bases and J 5 bases, leaving 16 bases between the germline ends. Germline V gene lookup returns CDR1 MNHEY and CDR2 SVGEGT. The library had UMIs added by 3' ligation of an oligonucleotide to TCR cDNA. The data were obtained in a study of naive and memory T cell subsets. Study results and limitations: This RNA-based method may be sensitive to activation-related transcript changes.

Amplification of ligated cDNA took four PCR rounds with SP2 and nested alpha and beta constant primers. TCRdb recomputed calls from the 5' RACE reads with MiXCR, one row per CDR3 protein. Of tens of thousands of distinct CDR3 sequences in the sample, over 7% were seen once. The sequence was collected from a male donor in good health. V gene TRBV6-2 or TRBV6-3 combines with J gene TRBJ1-5; D unclear. The CDR3 DNA follows: TGTGCCAGCAGTTACGCGATAAGGCCAGAAGATCAGCCCCAGCATTTT. Protein: CASSYAIRPEDQPQHF.